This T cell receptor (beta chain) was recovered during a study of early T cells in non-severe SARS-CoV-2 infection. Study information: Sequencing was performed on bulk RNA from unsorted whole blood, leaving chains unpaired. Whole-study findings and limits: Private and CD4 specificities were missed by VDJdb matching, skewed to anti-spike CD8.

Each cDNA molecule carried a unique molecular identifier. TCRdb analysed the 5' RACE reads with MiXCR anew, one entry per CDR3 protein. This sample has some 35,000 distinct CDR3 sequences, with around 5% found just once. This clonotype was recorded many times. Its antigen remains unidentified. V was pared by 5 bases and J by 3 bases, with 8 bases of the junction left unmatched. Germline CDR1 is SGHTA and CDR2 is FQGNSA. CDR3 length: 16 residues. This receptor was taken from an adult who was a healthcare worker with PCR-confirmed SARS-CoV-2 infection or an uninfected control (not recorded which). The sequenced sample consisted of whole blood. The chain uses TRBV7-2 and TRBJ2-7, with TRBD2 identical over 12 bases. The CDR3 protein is CASSLSSGGAIYEQYF. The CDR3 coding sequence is TGTGCCAGCAGCCTATCTAGCGGGGGGGCAATCTACGAGCAGTACTTC. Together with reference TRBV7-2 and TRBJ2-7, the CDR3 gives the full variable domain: GAGVSQSPSNKVTEKGKDVELRCDPISGHTALYWYRQSLGQGLEFLIYFQGNSAPDKSGLPSDRFSAERTGGSVSTLTIQRTQQEDSAVYLCASSLSSGGAIYEQYFGPGTRLTVT.